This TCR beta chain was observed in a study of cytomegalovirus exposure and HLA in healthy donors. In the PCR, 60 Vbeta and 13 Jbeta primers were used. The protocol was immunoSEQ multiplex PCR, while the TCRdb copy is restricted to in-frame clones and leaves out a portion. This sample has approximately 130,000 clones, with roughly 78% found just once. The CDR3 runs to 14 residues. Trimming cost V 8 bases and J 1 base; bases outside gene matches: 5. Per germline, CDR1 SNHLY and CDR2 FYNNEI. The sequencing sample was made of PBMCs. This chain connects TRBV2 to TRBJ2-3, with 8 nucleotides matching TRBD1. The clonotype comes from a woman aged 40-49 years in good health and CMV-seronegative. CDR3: CASVRGQGTDTQYF. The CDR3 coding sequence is TGTGCCAGCGTCAGGGGGCAGGGCACAGATACGCAGTATTTT.